The 14 T cell receptor beta chains below come from one sample, sequenced in a study of blood T cell repertoires in COVID-19 (dated by TCRdb to 2020 to 2022). To prepare the library, the immunoSEQ multiplex PCR assay was applied. TCRdb obtained this table from immuneACCESS and retained in-frame rearrangements with V and J assigned. These tables miss some clones; where compared with another copy, unresolved V genes account for less than half of the shortfall, and the remainder is unexplained. Recorded for this sample are some 270,000 clones; about 89% of them occurred a single time. The top ten clonotypes cover 8.5% to 9% of the sample. Sequencing was performed on peripheral blood. The receptor source for this set is a man aged 35 to 55 with active or convalescent COVID-19.

This chain connects TRBV28 to TRBJ1-2; 9 nucleotides agree with TRBD1. The CDR3 is 13 amino acids. With 4 bases clipped from V and 5 bases from J, the junction kept 2 bases outside the gene matches. CDR1 and CDR2 from the germline V gene are MDHEN and SYDVKM. CDR3 nucleotide sequence: TGTGCCAGCAGTTACGGACAGGGGTATGGCTACACCTTC. Protein: CASSYGQGYGYTF.

The V and J genes are TRBV19 and TRBJ1-5, with 8 bases matching TRBD1. J was trimmed by 5 bases and V by 6 bases; bases with no gene match: 9. The germline V gene has CDR1 LNHDA and CDR2 SQIVND (reference sequence). This CDR3 has 15 amino acids. CDR3 in DNA: TGTGCCAGTAGCGTGACAGGGGCGGAGGATCAGCCCCAGCATTTT. Encoded protein: CASSVTGAEDQPQHF.

This clone was observed once. J is TRBJ2-3 and V is TRBV4-2; D call uncertain. The ends were cut back, 1 base at V and 2 bases at J, with 4 bases in the middle. Germline values: CDR1 LGHNA, CDR2 YNFKEQ. CDR3 length: 13 amino acids. CDR3 amino acids: CASSQGLTDTQYF. CDR3 nucleotides: TGTGCCAGCAGCCAAGGGCTCACAGATACGCAGTATTTT.

The J gene is TRBJ1-1, the V gene TRBV15, with TRBD1 matching over 10 bases. Germline V gene lookup returns CDR1 LNHNV and CDR2 YYDKDF (reference sequence). V trimming: 5 bases; J trimming: 1 base; junction bases outside the gene matches: 1. The CDR3 is 14 amino acids. CDR3 bases: TGTGCCACCAGCGGACAGGGGGAGAACACTGAAGCTTTCTTT. Residues: CATSGQGENTEAFF.

This chain uses TRBV30 with TRBJ1-4; possible D gene TRBD1, 6 bases. V gave up 7 bases and J gave up 5 bases, with 14 bases separating them. Germline CDR1 and CDR2: GTSNPN and SVGIG (reference sequence). The CDR3 loop spans 13 amino acids. CDR3 loop: CAYSQGPNEKLFF. CDR3 DNA: TGTGCCTATTCACAGGGTCCGAATGAAAAACTGTTTTTT.

The chain couples TRBV19 to TRBJ2-5; 7 bases align to TRBD1. The J segment lost 7 bases and the V segment lost 7 bases, leaving 15 bases of the junction unmatched. The CDR3 extends over 15 amino acids. Germline V CDR1 and CDR2: LNHDA, SQIVND (reference sequence). Written as DNA, the CDR3 is TGTGCCAGTAAGCGGACAGGAGAGGGTCGGGGGACCCAGTACTTC. It codes for CASKRTGEGRGTQYF.

This chain joins TRBV9 and TRBJ2-1; D is perhaps TRBD2 (5 bases). The CDR3 loop spans 13 amino acids. Germline-derived CDR1 and CDR2 are SGDLS and YYNGEE. V gave up 0 bases and J gave up 6 bases, with 7 bases separating them. CDR3 in amino acids: CASSVDGINEQFF. The CDR3 coding sequence is TGTGCCAGCAGCGTAGACGGGATCAATGAGCAGTTCTTC. The whole variable domain, filled in from reference TRBV9 and TRBJ2-1, reads DSGVTQTPKHLITATGQRVTLRCSPRSGDLSVYWYQQSLDQGLQFLIQYYNGEERAKGNILERFSAQQFPDLHSELNLSSLELGDSALYFCASSVDGINEQFFGPGTRLTVL.

The chain couples TRBV19 to TRBJ2-7; D gene uncertain. CDR3 length: 14 residues. In germline, CDR1 is LNHDA, CDR2 SQIVND (reference sequence). V dropped 9 bases and J dropped 1 base, with 16 bases sitting between them. In DNA, the CDR3 is TGTGCCAGCAAGCCTCGACAAGAGTCCTACGAGCAGTACTTC. It codes for CASKPRQESYEQYF. Using reference TRBV19 and TRBJ2-7 for the parts outside the CDR3, the full variable domain is DGGITQSPKYLFRKEGQNVTLSCEQNLNHDAMYWYRQDPGQGLRLIYYSQIVNDFQKGDIAEGYSVSREKKESFPLTVTSAQKNPTAFYLCASKPRQESYEQYFGPGTRLTVT.

V usage is TRBV7-9 and J usage is TRBJ2-7; 9 positions agree with TRBD1. Germline values: CDR1 SEHNR, CDR2 FQNEAQ (reference sequence). Unmatched junction bases numbered 9, after V lost 3 bases and J lost 6 bases. CDR3 length equals 15 residues. CDR3 amino acids: CASSFETGGLGEQYF. The CDR3 DNA is TGTGCCAGCAGCTTCGAGACAGGGGGGTTAGGCGAGCAGTACTTC.

This chain joins TRBV7-6 and TRBJ1-1; 7 bases fit TRBD1. The ends lost 1 base at V and 5 bases at J; junction bases unmatched: 7. The CDR3 length is 15 residues. Germline assignment: CDR1 SGHVS and CDR2 FNYEAQ. CDR3 loop: CASSLDRGLGTEAFF. For the CDR3, the DNA is TGTGCCAGCAGCTTAGACAGGGGTTTGGGGACTGAAGCTTTCTTT.

This chain uses TRBV7-9 with TRBJ2-1, with TRBD1 matching 8 bases. V dropped 4 bases and J dropped 6; count of bases not matched to a gene: 14. The CDR3 consists of 17 residues. Germline CDR1 SEHNR, CDR2 FQNEAQ (reference sequence). The chain's CDR3 is CASSSYPGRTGPNEQFF. CDR3 coding DNA: TGTGCCAGCAGCTCTTATCCGGGGCGGACAGGGCCCAATGAGCAGTTCTTC.

The chain employs TRBV6-5 and TRBJ2-1, with a possible D match to TRBD2 (6 bases). The CDR3 is 14 amino acids. Deletions cut 6 bases from V and 4 bases from J, with 13 bases between. The germline gives CDR1 MNHEY, CDR2 SVGAGI. CDR3 protein: CASRRSGSYNEQFF. The CDR3 coding sequence is TGTGCCAGCAGGAGAAGCGGGTCGTACAATGAGCAGTTCTTC.

The chain combines TRBV5-6 with TRBJ1-6; D is uncertain. The V gene's germline CDR1 is SGHDT and CDR2 YYEEEE. This CDR3 spans 15 amino acids. The germline V and J ends were trimmed by 0 bases and 7 bases, with 11 bases remaining between them. CDR3 nucleotides: TGTGCCAGCAGCTTGGAGGGAAGGGAGAATTCACCCCTCCACTTT. It translates to CASSLEGRENSPLHF.

This sequence joins TRBV5-6 and TRBJ1-2, with 8 bases matching TRBD1. V dropped 5 bases and J dropped 4; count of bases not matched to a gene: 7. CDR3 length: 14 residues. Looked up from germline, CDR1 is SGHDT and CDR2 is YYEEEE. The CDR3 loop reads CASRNGQGGYGYTF. The DNA for the CDR3 is TGTGCCAGCAGAAATGGACAGGGTGGCTATGGCTACACCTTC.